The next 17 T cell receptor beta chains were all read from a single sample in a study of T cells in Graves' hyperthyroidism and ophthalmopathy (dated by TCRdb to between 2018 and 2021). The method behind the library was multiplex PCR. Sequencing took place on an Illumina HiSeq 2000. TCR beta CDR3 regions were amplified from RNA transcripts. A first-round RT-PCR of the TCR CDR3 used the HTBI primer set with the Qiagen OneStep RT-PCR kit. The raw public data were reprocessed by TCRdb itself: fastp quality trimming at Q25, MiXCR clonotype calling, in-frame beta chains only. Rows merge per CDR3 protein into single entries with the most common DNA and genes. Counted in this sample were 250,000 to 300,000 distinct CDR3 sequences; roughly 13% of them appeared once. The top ten constitute 6.5% to 10% of the sample. Sample: blood. These receptors came from a middle-aged woman with Graves' hyperthyroidism.

The V and J genes are TRBV2 and TRBJ2-7; the match to TRBD2 covers 9 bases. This CDR3 contains 14 residues. CDR1 and CDR2 from the germline V gene are SNHLY and FYNNEI. V lost 7 bases, J lost 4 bases, and 8 bases stayed unmatched. The DNA for the CDR3 is TGTGCCAGCATACCCGGGACTAGCCGGTACGAGCAGTACTTC. This translates into CASIPGTSRYEQYF.

This clonotype showed up many times. The CDR3 DNA sequence: TGTGCCAGCAGACGTCAGCGGGAGGGCCGGTACGAGCAGTACTTC. Amino acids: CASRRQREGRYEQYF. The rearrangement joins TRBV6-1 to TRBJ2-7; 10 bases fit TRBD2. Trimming cost V 6 bases and J 4 bases; bases outside gene matches: 9. CDR3 length: 15 residues. Germline CDR1 and CDR2: MNHNS and SASEGT.

Of note for this clonotype: This could be a read error, since a much larger clone is one nucleotide away. This CDR3 reads CAISLAGGDEQFF. CDR3 DNA sequence: TGTGCCATTTCTCTAGCGGGAGGAGATGAGCAGTTCTTC. This chain uses TRBV6-2 or TRBV6-3 with TRBJ2-1, with 11 positions matching TRBD2. The ends lost 10 bases at V and 8 bases at J; junction bases unmatched: 7. Looked up from germline, CDR1 is MNHEY and CDR2 is SVGEGT. This CDR3 region has 13 residues.

Many counts were recorded for this clonotype. The chain uses TRBV20-1 and TRBJ2-1, with D possibly being TRBD2 (5 bases). Germline CDR1 DFQATT, CDR2 SNEGSKA (reference sequence). V dropped 6 bases and J dropped 8 bases, with 17 bases sitting between them. The CDR3 runs to 13 residues. For the CDR3, the DNA is TGCAGTGCCGTCTTATATTCGAGGGATGAGCAGTTCTTC. Residues: CSAVLYSRDEQFF.

This rearrangement joins TRBV2 to TRBJ2-2; 7 bases map to TRBD1. Germline V gene lookup returns CDR1 SNHLY and CDR2 FYNNEI. V lost 6 bases and J lost 0; bases outside the gene matches: 4. CDR3 size: 15 residues. CDR3 protein: CASRSGTANTGELFF. As DNA, the CDR3 is TGTGCCAGCAGGTCCGGGACAGCGAACACCGGGGAGCTGTTTTTT.

This clonotype was picked up many times. Mismatch with germline at one junction end may stem from a read error. CDR3 nucleotide sequence: TGTGCTAGCAGCAAGACAGGGGCGGCTGATACGCAGTATTTT. Translating gives CASSKTGAADTQYF. J is TRBJ2-3 and V is TRBV7-7; the match to TRBD1 covers 8 bases. The CDR3 loop spans 14 amino acids. Germline CDR1 SSHAT, CDR2 FNYEAQ (reference sequence).

At least ten counts were recorded for this clonotype. J is TRBJ2-1 and V is TRBV12-3 or TRBV12-4; TRBD2 aligns across 12 bases. V lost 5 bases to trimming and J lost 5 bases; unmatched junction nucleotides: 4. The length of the CDR3 is 15 residues. This CDR3 is CASSPRLAGDNEQFF. CDR3 nucleotide sequence: TGTGCCAGCAGTCCACGACTAGCGGGAGACAATGAGCAGTTCTTC.

This clonotype has at least ten counts. The V call is TRBV6-1, the J call TRBJ2-1; TRBD2 matches at 10 bases. Germline V gene sequence: CDR1 MNHNS, CDR2 SASEGT. This CDR3 has 19 amino acids. The V segment lost 5 bases and the J segment 6 bases; nucleotides outside the gene matches: 19. The CDR3: CASSSFASGRAKVRNEQFF. The CDR3 region has the DNA TGTGCCAGCAGTTCCTTTGCCAGCGGGAGGGCCAAGGTTCGCAATGAGCAGTTCTTC.

The chain has TRBV28 and TRBJ1-1, with D possibly being TRBD1 (5 bases). The V gene lost 7 bases and the J gene lost 10 bases, with 19 bases spanning the gap. Germline assignment: CDR1 MDHEN and CDR2 SYDVKM. The CDR3 covers 13 residues. Written as DNA, the CDR3 is TGTGCCAGCACCCCTTTGGGTATGGGGGGAGCTTTCTTT. Protein sequence: CASTPLGMGGAFF.

The table lists this clonotype with many counts. The V and J genes are TRBV11-2 and TRBJ1-3, with 8 nucleotides matching TRBD1. V dropped 1 base and J dropped 2; count of bases not matched to a gene: 4. CDR1 SGHAT and CDR2 FQNNGV come from the germline V gene. CDR3 length: 16 amino acids. The CDR3, as DNA: TGTGCCAGCAGCTTAGGAGACAGGGGAACTGGAAACACCATATATTTT. It codes for CASSLGDRGTGNTIYF.

The rearrangement links TRBV19 to TRBJ2-1, with 10 nucleotides matching TRBD2. This CDR3 has 14 residues. Germline values: CDR1 LNHDA, CDR2 SQIVND (reference sequence). The J segment lost 11 bases and the V segment lost 5 bases, leaving 9 bases of the junction unmatched. The CDR3 DNA sequence: TGTGCCAGTAGTTGGACTAGCGGAGATTTGAAGCAGTTCTTC. It encodes CASSWTSGDLKQFF.

The chain combines TRBV20-1 with TRBJ1-4, with 7 bases that match TRBD1. CDR1 is DFQATT and CDR2 is SNEGSKA in the germline V gene (reference sequence). J was trimmed by 4 bases and V by 6 bases; bases with no gene match: 5. CDR3 length: 13 amino acids. CDR3 amino acids: CSAKTGDNEKLFF. Here the CDR3 DNA reads TGCAGTGCGAAAACAGGGGATAATGAAAAACTGTTTTTT.

In this sample, this clonotype turned up many times. J is TRBJ2-7 and V is TRBV6-5; the D gene is possibly TRBD1 (6 bases). V lost 2 bases and J lost 5, with 13 bases in between. The length of the CDR3 is 14 residues. Germline assignment: CDR1 MNHEY and CDR2 SVGAGI. The CDR3 coding sequence is TGTGCCAGCAGTTACGGCCAGGGGTTCAACGAGCAGTACTTC. Residues: CASSYGQGFNEQYF.

At least ten counts were recorded for this clonotype. The chain employs TRBV12-3 or TRBV12-4 and TRBJ1-4; unclear D gene. The CDR3 extends over 13 amino acids. V was cut by 6 bases and J by 8 bases, with 13 bases left in between. The CDR3 DNA follows: TGTGCCAGCAGCGTCAACTCAGCAGAAAAACTGTTTTTT. Amino acid sequence: CASSVNSAEKLFF.

This clonotype was recorded at least ten times. The CDR3 DNA sequence: TGTGCCAGCAGTTTGGGGGGGACTAGCGGGTCCTACGAGCAGTACTTC. Translating it yields CASSLGGTSGSYEQYF. V gene TRBV28 combines with J gene TRBJ2-7; 12 bases map to TRBD2. This CDR3 has 16 residues. V was pared by 3 bases and J by 1 base, with 4 bases of the junction left unmatched. Germline V CDR1 and CDR2: MDHEN, SYDVKM.

The rearrangement uses TRBV7-8 and TRBJ1-1; a possible D gene is TRBD1 (6 bases). The V gene's germline CDR1 is SGHVS and CDR2 FQNEAQ. V lost 4 bases and J lost 4, with 19 bases in between. The CDR3 consists of 16 residues. The CDR3, as DNA: TGTGCCAGCAGCTCACTCACTGCAGGGGTTGGCACTGAAGCTTTCTTT. The encoded protein is CASSSLTAGVGTEAFF.

In its sample, this clonotype was seen a few times. V and J are TRBV7-9 and TRBJ2-1; 12 nucleotides line up with TRBD2. The CDR3 loop spans 18 amino acids. Germline assignment: CDR1 SEHNR and CDR2 FQNEAQ (reference sequence). The junction had 16 bases not matched to a gene; V was cut back by 5 bases and J by 8 bases. CDR3 sequence reads: CASSGSTSGRGYIDEQFF. The CDR3 DNA reads TGTGCCAGCAGCGGGTCGACTAGCGGGAGAGGGTACATCGATGAGCAGTTCTTC.